Each of the 29 T cell receptor beta chains below was sequenced from the same sample in a study of beta chain features in type 1 diabetes. Investigators reverse transcribed all isolated RNA, so they sequenced expressed TCRB transcripts. Clones were read by immunoSEQ multiplex PCR, and TCRdb kept only the in-frame ones, dropping some. In the table there are 150,000 to 180,000 clones, about 8.1% of which are singletons. Material for sequencing was central memory CD4+ T cells from blood. Receptors originate from a man younger than 30 in good health.

This clone was seen at least ten times. The chain couples TRBV5-1 to TRBJ2-2; TRBD1 agrees at 8 bases. The V gene's germline CDR1 is SGHRS and CDR2 YFSETQ. The junction had 3 bases not matched to a gene; V was cut back by 4 bases and J by 4 bases. The CDR3 consists of 14 residues. The CDR3 coding sequence is TGCGCCAGCAGCGAACAGGGGGTCACCGGGGAGCTGTTTTTT. Translation: CASSEQGVTGELFF.

The gene calls are TRBV7-2 and TRBJ2-5; weak D call: TRBD1 (5 bases). Germline CDR1 SGHTA, CDR2 FQGNSA. This CDR3 spans 14 amino acids. Trimming stripped 5 bases from V and 1 base from J, with 11 bases between. CDR3 DNA: TGTGCCAGCAGCAGGGGCGTGGGCCAAGAGACCCAGTACTTC. It yields the protein CASSRGVGQETQYF.

This clone came up many times. This chain links TRBV29-1 with TRBJ2-3; 7 bases are a match to TRBD2. The CDR3 consists of 14 residues. With 4 bases clipped from V and 6 bases from J, the junction kept 10 bases outside the gene matches. Germline CDR1 SQVTM, CDR2 ANQGSEA. This CDR3 reads CSVGSGDPRDTQYF. For the CDR3, the DNA is TGCAGCGTTGGGAGCGGGGATCCGCGGGATACGCAGTATTTT.

This clone was observed at least ten times. This chain links TRBV5-4 with TRBJ1-4; TRBD1 matches at 7 bases. V was pared by 4 bases and J by 5 bases, with 5 bases of the junction left unmatched. Germline values: CDR1 SGHNT, CDR2 YYREEE (reference sequence). This CDR3 is 14 amino acids long. Here the CDR3 DNA reads TGTGCCAGCAGCAAGACAGGGATAAATGAAAAACTGTTTTTT. Its translation is CASSKTGINEKLFF.

This clone occurred a few times. The chain has TRBV27 and TRBJ2-3; tentative D call: TRBD1 (6 bases). Per germline, CDR1 MNHEY and CDR2 SMNVEV (reference sequence). CDR3 length equals 13 residues. The V and J ends lost 4 bases and 6 bases respectively, with 11 bases between them. CDR3 loop: CASSYTRGDTQYF. The CDR3 nucleotides read TGTGCCAGCAGTTACACCAGGGGTGATACGCAGTATTTT.

The genes are TRBV6-4 and TRBJ2-6, with D unresolved. CDR3 length equals 15 residues. Germline values: CDR1 MRHNA, CDR2 SNTAGT. Deletions cut 6 bases from V and 0 bases from J, with 9 bases between. The CDR3 coding sequence is TGTGCCAGCAGCCCACACCGCTCTGGGGCCAACGTCCTGACTTTC. The encoded protein is CASSPHRSGANVLTF.

This clone was counted at least ten times. The chain combines TRBV25-1 with TRBJ1-1; D is ambiguous. Trimming pared 10 bases from V and 3 bases from J, leaving 15 bases between. Germline CDR1 and CDR2: MGHDK and SYGVNS. This CDR3 region has 13 residues. CDR3 in amino acids: CATKNTFDTEAFF. The CDR3, as DNA: TGTGCCACAAAGAACACCTTCGACACTGAAGCTTTCTTT.

This clone was counted a few times. The V and J genes are TRBV28 and TRBJ1-6; 7 bases agree with TRBD1. The CDR3 contains 14 residues. After removal of 6 bases from V and 7 bases from J, the junction contained 6 bases not matched to a gene. Germline CDR1 reads MDHEN; CDR2 reads SYDVKM. Written as DNA, the CDR3 is TGTGCCAGCAGGCTGACAGGGCCCAATTCACCCCTCCACTTT. It yields the protein CASRLTGPNSPLHF.

There are a few counts of this clone. This chain links TRBV7-8 with TRBJ2-7; 9 positions match TRBD1. Germline V gene sequence: CDR1 SGHVS, CDR2 FQNEAQ. The V and J ends lost 5 bases and 6 bases, in that order; junction bases with no gene match: 8. CDR3 length: 14 amino acids. CDR3 in amino acids: CASSIGQGRGEQYF. The DNA for the CDR3 is TGTGCCAGCAGCATCGGACAGGGGAGGGGCGAGCAGTACTTC.

The V call is TRBV25-1, the J call TRBJ2-7; the D gene is possibly TRBD1 (6 bases). CDR1 MGHDK and CDR2 SYGVNS come from the germline V gene. With 5 bases removed from V and 4 bases from J, the gap between germline ends came to 12 bases. The CDR3 spans 13 residues. This chain's CDR3 is CASSLPDSYEQYF. CDR3 nucleotide sequence: TGTGCCAGCAGTCTTCCGGACAGTTACGAGCAGTACTTC.

The genes are TRBV28 and TRBJ1-5; 9 nucleotides match TRBD1. Germline CDR1 MDHEN, CDR2 SYDVKM. The CDR3 is 14 residues long. V was pared by 5 bases and J by 6 bases, with 5 bases of the junction left unmatched. The CDR3 sequence: CASSITGGVQPQHF. As DNA, the CDR3 is TGTGCCAGCAGTATAACAGGGGGCGTTCAGCCCCAGCATTTT. The full variable domain, its missing parts supplied by reference TRBV28 and TRBJ1-5, is DVKVTQSSRYLVKRTGEKVFLECVQDMDHENMFWYRQDPGLGLRLIYFSYDVKMKEKGDIPEGYSVSREKKERFSLILESASTNQTSMYLCASSITGGVQPQHFGDGTRLSIL.

The J gene is TRBJ2-5, the V gene TRBV7-3, with D perhaps matching TRBD1 (6 bases). Trimming took 4 bases from V and 7 from J, leaving 16 bases between them. The CDR3 has 14 amino acids. Germline loops: CDR1 SGHTA, CDR2 FQGTGA. Here the CDR3 reads CASSSVRQAGTQYF. The DNA of the CDR3 is TGTGCCAGCAGCTCCGTCAGACAGGCGGGGACCCAGTACTTC.

This clone occurred a few times. This chain connects TRBV27 to TRBJ1-1, with 8 bases fitting TRBD1. From germline, CDR1 is MNHEY and CDR2 SMNVEV (reference sequence). The V segment lost 2 bases and the J segment 3 bases; nucleotides outside the gene matches: 2. The CDR3 runs to 14 residues. The DNA of the CDR3 is TGTGCCAGCAGTTTAAACAGGGGGGACACTGAAGCTTTCTTT. Translation: CASSLNRGDTEAFF.

This clone was counted only a few times. Other DNA sequences in the sample encode the same CDR3. The chain links TRBV5-1 to TRBJ2-3; the D gene is possibly TRBD1 (5 bases). V dropped 0 bases and J dropped 0 bases, with 11 bases sitting between them. Germline CDR1 SGHRS, CDR2 YFSETQ. The CDR3 covers 16 residues. For the CDR3, the DNA is TGCGCCAGCAGCTTGGCCCCGACAGCCAGCACAGATACGCAGTATTTT. This encodes CASSLAPTASTDTQYF. The variable domain in full, with the rest retrieved from reference TRBV5-1 and TRBJ2-3, is KAGVTQTPRYLIKTRGQQVTLSCSPISGHRSVSWYQQTPGQGLQFLFEYFSETQRNKGNFPGRFSGRQFSNSRSEMNVSTLELGDSALYLCASSLAPTASTDTQYFGPGTRLTVL.

This clone was picked up many times. The chain recombines TRBV19 with TRBJ2-7; TRBD1 aligns across 8 bases. Trimming at V came to 4 bases and at J to 6 bases, leaving 2 bases not matched to a gene. This CDR3 region has 12 residues. CDR1 is LNHDA and CDR2 is SQIVND in the germline V gene (reference sequence). The DNA of the CDR3 is TGTGCCAGTAGTACAGGGGGCGGCGAGCAGTACTTC. Translated, it gives CASSTGGGEQYF.

V gene TRBV29-1 combines with J gene TRBJ1-5; a weak D match, TRBD1 (5 bases). The CDR3 runs 12 residues. Germline-derived CDR1 and CDR2 are SQVTM and ANQGSEA. CDR3 nucleotides: TGCAGTGTGGGGGAGGTCAGGCAGCCCCAGCATTTT. Its protein product is CSVGEVRQPQHF.

The rearrangement joins TRBV7-2 to TRBJ1-1; 8 bases align to TRBD1. This CDR3 region has 15 residues. CDR1 SGHTA and CDR2 FQGNSA come from the germline V gene. V gave up 4 bases and J gave up 2 bases; unmatched junction bases: 6. The CDR3 region is CASSWSGGTNTEAFF. CDR3 sequence (DNA): TGTGCCAGCAGCTGGTCAGGGGGCACCAACACTGAAGCTTTCTTT.

In its sample, this clone was seen a few times. This chain connects TRBV7-9 to TRBJ2-7; 12 bases match TRBD2. From germline, CDR1 is SEHNR and CDR2 FQNEAQ (reference sequence). This CDR3 is 15 amino acids long. V gave up 5 bases and J gave up 2 bases; unmatched junction bases: 4. The chain's CDR3 is CASSPGLAGTYEQYF. The DNA of the CDR3 is TGTGCCAGCAGCCCTGGACTAGCGGGGACCTACGAGCAGTACTTC.

This clone was recorded many times. V usage is TRBV19 and J usage is TRBJ2-1; D is perhaps TRBD2 (5 bases). V lost 6 bases and J lost 3, with 12 bases in between. The germline gives CDR1 LNHDA, CDR2 SQIVND (reference sequence). This CDR3 is 14 amino acids long. The CDR3 loop reads CASRNLDYYNEQFF. Written as DNA, the CDR3 is TGTGCCAGTAGGAACTTAGACTACTACAATGAGCAGTTCTTC.

The chain carries TRBV5-4 and TRBJ2-1; 8 bases map to TRBD1. This CDR3 is 15 amino acids long. V was clipped by 0 bases and J by 6 bases; unmatched bases: 5. CDR1 is SGHNT and CDR2 is YYREEE in the germline V gene (reference sequence). Here the CDR3 reads CASSLGGDRTNEQFF. The CDR3 nucleotides are TGTGCCAGCAGCTTGGGGGGGGACAGGACCAATGAGCAGTTCTTC.

The V gene is TRBV7-9, the J gene TRBJ2-6; 7 positions match TRBD1. V gave up 1 base and J gave up 0 bases; unmatched junction bases: 9. The CDR3 loop spans 19 amino acids. Germline V gene sequence: CDR1 SEHNR, CDR2 FQNEAQ (reference sequence). Here the CDR3 reads CASSLDAGTAFSGANVLTF. In DNA, the CDR3 is TGTGCCAGCAGCTTAGATGCCGGGACAGCCTTCTCTGGGGCCAACGTCCTGACTTTC.

This clone was counted only a few times. The chain recombines TRBV18 with TRBJ2-3; 7 bases line up with TRBD2. With V trimmed by 6 bases and J by 2 bases, 2 bases remained unmatched. Germline V CDR1 and CDR2: KGHSH, LQKENI. The CDR3 is 13 amino acids. CDR3 sequence (DNA): TGTGCCAGCTCTCGGGGGGTCACAGATACGCAGTATTTT. It codes for CASSRGVTDTQYF.

This clone was detected a few times. The V call is TRBV11-2, the J call TRBJ1-5; D ambiguous. CDR3 length: 13 residues. Looked up from germline, CDR1 is SGHAT and CDR2 is FQNNGV. Trimming pared 5 bases from V and 6 bases from J, leaving 11 bases between. The CDR3 sequence is CASSGPGVQPQHF. In DNA form, the CDR3 reads TGTGCCAGCAGCGGTCCCGGGGTTCAGCCCCAGCATTTT. Using reference TRBV11-2 and TRBJ1-5 for the parts outside the CDR3, the full variable domain is EAGVAQSPRYKIIEKRQSVAFWCNPISGHATLYWYQQILGQGPKLLIQFQNNGVVDDSQLPKDRFSAERLKGVDSTLKIQPAKLEDSAVYLCASSGPGVQPQHFGDGTRLSIL.

This clone was counted between two and nine times. The chain uses TRBV7-9 and TRBJ2-3; 13 nucleotides align to TRBD2. Germline V lookup: CDR1 SEHNR, CDR2 FQNEAQ (reference sequence). This CDR3 spans 16 amino acids. The V segment lost 4 bases and the J segment 1 base; nucleotides outside the gene matches: 2. Here the CDR3 reads CASSSGTSGGTDTQYF. The DNA for the CDR3 is TGTGCCAGCAGCTCCGGGACTAGCGGGGGCACAGATACGCAGTATTTT.

This clone was counted a few times. DNA for the CDR3: TGCGCCAGCAGCCTGACAGGGGTAGATCAGCCCCAGCATTTT. Translating gives CASSLTGVDQPQHF. The rearrangement links TRBV5-1 to TRBJ1-5, with TRBD1 matching 8 bases. V lost 4 bases and J lost 5; bases outside the gene matches: 5. Looked up from germline, CDR1 is SGHRS and CDR2 is YFSETQ. The CDR3 runs to 14 residues.

The chain recombines TRBV4-1 with TRBJ2-5, with 7 nucleotides matching TRBD2. With V trimmed by 1 base and J by 5 bases, 4 bases remained unmatched. The CDR3 loop spans 14 amino acids. Germline V gene data show CDR1 as MGHRA and CDR2 as YSYEKL. The CDR3 protein is CASSQGLAVETQYF. The DNA for the CDR3 is TGCGCCAGCAGCCAAGGACTAGCCGTGGAGACCCAGTACTTC.

In this sample, this clone turned up many times. V gene TRBV10-3 combines with J gene TRBJ2-1; TRBD2 matches at 8 bases. With V trimmed by 2 bases and J by 6 bases, 6 bases remained unmatched. Germline-derived CDR1 and CDR2 are ENHRY and SYGVKD. The CDR3 is 15 residues long. The CDR3 DNA is TGTGCCATCAGTGAGCAAGCGGGAGCGATCAATGAGCAGTTCTTC. This codes for CAISEQAGAINEQFF.

The CDR3 coding sequence is TGTGCCAGCAGCTCCGGACTAGCGGGGTCCTCCTACGAGCAGTACTTC. It translates to CASSSGLAGSSYEQYF. The J gene is TRBJ2-7, the V gene TRBV5-4; 12 bases line up with TRBD2. V lost 3 bases and J lost 0; bases outside the gene matches: 4. CDR1 is SGHNT, CDR2 YYREEE, per germline (reference sequence). This CDR3 is built from 16 residues.

The rearrangement joins TRBV6-5 to TRBJ1-1; weak D call: TRBD1 (6 bases). The CDR3 is made up of 13 amino acids. Germline loops: CDR1 MNHEY, CDR2 SVGAGI. The V end lost 2 bases, the J end lost 10 bases, and 14 bases lay between the germline ends. CDR3 loop: CASSYQGWDRAFF. The CDR3 DNA sequence: TGTGCCAGCAGTTACCAGGGGTGGGATAGAGCTTTCTTT.